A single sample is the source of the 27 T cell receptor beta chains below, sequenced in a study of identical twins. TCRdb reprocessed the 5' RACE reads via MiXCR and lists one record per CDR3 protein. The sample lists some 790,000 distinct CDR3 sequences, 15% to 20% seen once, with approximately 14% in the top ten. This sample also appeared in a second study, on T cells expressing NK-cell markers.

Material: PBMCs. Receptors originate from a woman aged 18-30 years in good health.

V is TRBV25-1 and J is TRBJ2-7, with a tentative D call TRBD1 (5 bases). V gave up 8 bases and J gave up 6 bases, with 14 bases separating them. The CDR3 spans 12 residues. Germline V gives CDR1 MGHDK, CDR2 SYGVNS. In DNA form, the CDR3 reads TGTGCCAGCTCCCGAAGGGGCAGCGAGCAGTACTTC. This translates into CASSRRGSEQYF.

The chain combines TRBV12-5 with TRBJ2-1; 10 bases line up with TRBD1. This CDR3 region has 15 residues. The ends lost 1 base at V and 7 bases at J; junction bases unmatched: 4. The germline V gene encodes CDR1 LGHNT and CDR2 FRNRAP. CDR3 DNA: TGTGCTAGTGGTTTGGGACAGGGGGCTTTAAATGAGCAGTTCTTC. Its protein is CASGLGQGALNEQFF.

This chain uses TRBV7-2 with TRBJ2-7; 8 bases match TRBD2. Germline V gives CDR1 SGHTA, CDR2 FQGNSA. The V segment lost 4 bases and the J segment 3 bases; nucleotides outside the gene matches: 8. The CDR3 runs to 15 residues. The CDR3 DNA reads TGTGCCAGCAGCTCCTTAGCGGGGCCCGGCTACGAGCAGTACTTC. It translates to CASSSLAGPGYEQYF.

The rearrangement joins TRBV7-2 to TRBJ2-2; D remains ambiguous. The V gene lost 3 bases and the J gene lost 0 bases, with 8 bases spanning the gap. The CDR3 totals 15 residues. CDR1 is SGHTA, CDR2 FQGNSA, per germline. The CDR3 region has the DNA TGTGCCAGCAGCTTGGTCTTCGCGAACACCGGGGAGCTGTTTTTT. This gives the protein CASSLVFANTGELFF.

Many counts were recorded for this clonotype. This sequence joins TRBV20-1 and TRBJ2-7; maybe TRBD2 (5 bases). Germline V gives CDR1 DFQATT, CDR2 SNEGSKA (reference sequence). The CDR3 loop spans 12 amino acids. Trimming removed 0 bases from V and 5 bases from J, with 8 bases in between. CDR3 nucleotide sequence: TGCAGTGCTAGAGATCGGGGTGACGAGCAGTACTTC. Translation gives CSARDRGDEQYF.

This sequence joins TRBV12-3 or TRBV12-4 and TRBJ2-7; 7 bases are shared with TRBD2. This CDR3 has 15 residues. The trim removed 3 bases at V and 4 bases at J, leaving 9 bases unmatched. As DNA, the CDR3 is TGTGCCAGCAGTTTTCGGGGGGAGCGGACATACGAGCAGTACTTC. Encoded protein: CASSFRGERTYEQYF.

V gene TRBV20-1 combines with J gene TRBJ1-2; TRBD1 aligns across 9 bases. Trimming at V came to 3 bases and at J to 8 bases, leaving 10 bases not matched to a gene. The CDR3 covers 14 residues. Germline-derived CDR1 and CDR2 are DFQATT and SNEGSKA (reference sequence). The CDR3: CSASTTGGLEGYTF. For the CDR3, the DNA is TGCAGTGCTAGCACGACAGGGGGGTTAGAAGGCTACACCTTC.

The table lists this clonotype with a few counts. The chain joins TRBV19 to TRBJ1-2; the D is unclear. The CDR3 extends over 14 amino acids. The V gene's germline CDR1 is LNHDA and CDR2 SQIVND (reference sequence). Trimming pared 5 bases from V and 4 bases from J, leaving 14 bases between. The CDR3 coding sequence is TGTGCCAGTAGTCCCACGGTGGTGACCTATGGCTACACCTTC. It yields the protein CASSPTVVTYGYTF.

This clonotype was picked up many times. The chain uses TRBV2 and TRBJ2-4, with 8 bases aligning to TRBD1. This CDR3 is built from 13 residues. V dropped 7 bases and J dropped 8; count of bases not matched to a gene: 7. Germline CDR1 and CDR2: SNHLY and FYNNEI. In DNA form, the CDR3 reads TGTGCCAGCAATAAGGACAGGGAGGACATTCAGTACTTC. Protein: CASNKDREDIQYF.

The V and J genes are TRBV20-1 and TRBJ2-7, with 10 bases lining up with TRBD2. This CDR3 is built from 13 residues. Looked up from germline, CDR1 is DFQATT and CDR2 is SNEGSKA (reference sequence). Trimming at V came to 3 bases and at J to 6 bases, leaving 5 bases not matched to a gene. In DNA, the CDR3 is TGCAGTGCTAGTAGCGGGGGGTCCGGCGAGCAGTACTTC. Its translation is CSASSGGSGEQYF.

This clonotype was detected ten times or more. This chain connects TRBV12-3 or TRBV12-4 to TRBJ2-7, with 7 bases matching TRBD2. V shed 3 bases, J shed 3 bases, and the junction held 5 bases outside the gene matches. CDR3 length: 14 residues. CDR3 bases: TGTGCCAGCAGTTTGGGGGGACTAATCTACGAGCAGTACTTC. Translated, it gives CASSLGGLIYEQYF.

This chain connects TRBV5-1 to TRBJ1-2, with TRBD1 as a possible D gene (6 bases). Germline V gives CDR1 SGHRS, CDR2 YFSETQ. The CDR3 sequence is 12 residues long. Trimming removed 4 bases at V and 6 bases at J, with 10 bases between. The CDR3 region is CASSKNRDGYTF. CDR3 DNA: TGCGCCAGCAGCAAGAACAGGGATGGCTACACCTTC.

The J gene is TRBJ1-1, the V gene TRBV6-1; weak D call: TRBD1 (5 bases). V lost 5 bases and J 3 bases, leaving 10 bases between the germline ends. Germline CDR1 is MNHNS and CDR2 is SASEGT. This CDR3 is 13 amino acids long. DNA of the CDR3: TGTGCCAGCAGTCGACAGCCCCACACTGAAGCTTTCTTT. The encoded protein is CASSRQPHTEAFF.

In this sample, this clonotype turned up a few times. The chain's CDR3 is CASSGTGTTGVTQYF. CDR3 nucleotide sequence: TGTGCCAGCAGCGGTACCGGGACAACCGGGGTGACCCAGTACTTC. This rearrangement joins TRBV9 to TRBJ2-5, with D possibly being TRBD1 (6 bases). From germline, CDR1 is SGDLS and CDR2 YYNGEE. V lost 3 bases and J lost 7, with 19 bases in between. This CDR3 is built from 15 residues.

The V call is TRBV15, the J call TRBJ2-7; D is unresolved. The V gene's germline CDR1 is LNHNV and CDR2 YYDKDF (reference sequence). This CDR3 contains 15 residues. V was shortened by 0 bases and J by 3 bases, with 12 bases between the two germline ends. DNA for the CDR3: TGTGCCACCAGCAGAGAAGGTGCCCCTGGCTACGAGCAGTACTTC. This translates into CATSREGAPGYEQYF.

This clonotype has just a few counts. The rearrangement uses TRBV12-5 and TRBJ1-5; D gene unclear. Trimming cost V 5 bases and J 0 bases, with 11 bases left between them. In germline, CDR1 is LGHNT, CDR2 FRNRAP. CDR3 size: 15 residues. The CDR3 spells CASGEQTYSNQPQHF. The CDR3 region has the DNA TGTGCTAGTGGTGAACAGACCTATAGCAATCAGCCCCAGCATTTT.

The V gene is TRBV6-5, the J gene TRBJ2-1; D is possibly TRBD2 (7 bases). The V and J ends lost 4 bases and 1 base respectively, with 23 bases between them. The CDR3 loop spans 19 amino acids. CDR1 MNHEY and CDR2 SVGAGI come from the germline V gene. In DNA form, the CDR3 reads TGTGCCAGCAGTTCTCGGGGAGGGGGGCTCTACTCTTCCTACAATGAGCAGTTCTTC. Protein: CASSSRGGGLYSSYNEQFF.

The CDR3 coding sequence is TGTGCCATCAGTCGGCCCGAAAGAAACGAGCAGTACTTC. Its translation: CAISRPERNEQYF. This rearrangement joins TRBV10-3 to TRBJ2-7; D is undetermined. The germline V and J ends were trimmed by 5 bases and 5 bases, with 13 bases remaining between them. Germline V gene sequence: CDR1 ENHRY, CDR2 SYGVKD. The CDR3 has 13 residues.

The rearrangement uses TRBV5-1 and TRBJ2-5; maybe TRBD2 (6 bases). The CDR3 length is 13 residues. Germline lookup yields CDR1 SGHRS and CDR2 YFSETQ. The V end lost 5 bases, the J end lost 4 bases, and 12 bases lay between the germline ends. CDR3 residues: CASSWAGRETQYF. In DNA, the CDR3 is TGCGCCAGCAGTTGGGCGGGAAGAGAGACCCAGTACTTC.

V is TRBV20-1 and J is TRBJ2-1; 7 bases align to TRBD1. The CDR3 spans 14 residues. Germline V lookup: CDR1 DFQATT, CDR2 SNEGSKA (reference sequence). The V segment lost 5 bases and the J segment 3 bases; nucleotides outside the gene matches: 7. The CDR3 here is CSARGQFYYNEQFF. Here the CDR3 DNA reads TGCAGTGCTCGGGGACAGTTCTACTACAATGAGCAGTTCTTC.

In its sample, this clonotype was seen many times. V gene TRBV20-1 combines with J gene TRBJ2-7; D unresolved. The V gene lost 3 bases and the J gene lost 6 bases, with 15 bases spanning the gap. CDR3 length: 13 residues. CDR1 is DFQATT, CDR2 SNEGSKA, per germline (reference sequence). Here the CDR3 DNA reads TGCAGTGCTAGCCACTTCCTTTCGGGCGAGCAGTACTTC. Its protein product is CSASHFLSGEQYF.

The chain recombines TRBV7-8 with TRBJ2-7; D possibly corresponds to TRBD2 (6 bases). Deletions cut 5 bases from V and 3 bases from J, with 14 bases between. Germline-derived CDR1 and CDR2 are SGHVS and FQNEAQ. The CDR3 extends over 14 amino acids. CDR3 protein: CASSLRTTNYEQYF. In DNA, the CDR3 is TGTGCCAGCAGCCTCCGGACTACCAACTACGAGCAGTACTTC.

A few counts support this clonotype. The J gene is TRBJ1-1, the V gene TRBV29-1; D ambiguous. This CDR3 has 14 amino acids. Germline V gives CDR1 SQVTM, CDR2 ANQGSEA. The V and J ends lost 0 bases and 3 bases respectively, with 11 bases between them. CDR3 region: CSVEDNGRYTEAFF. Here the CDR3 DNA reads TGCAGCGTTGAAGATAACGGCAGATACACTGAAGCTTTCTTT. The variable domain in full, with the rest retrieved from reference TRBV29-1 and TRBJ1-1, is SAVISQKPSRDICQRGTSLTIQCQVDSQVTMMFWYRQQPGQSLTLIATANQGSEATYESGFVIDKFPISRPNLTFSTLTVSNMSPEDSSIYLCSVEDNGRYTEAFFGQGTRLTVV.

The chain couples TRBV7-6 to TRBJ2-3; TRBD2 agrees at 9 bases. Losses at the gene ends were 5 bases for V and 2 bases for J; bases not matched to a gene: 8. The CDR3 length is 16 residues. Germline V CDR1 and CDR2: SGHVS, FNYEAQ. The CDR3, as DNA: TGTGCCAGCAGCCTCACTAGCGGGTCTTTCACAGATACGCAGTATTTT. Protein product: CASSLTSGSFTDTQYF. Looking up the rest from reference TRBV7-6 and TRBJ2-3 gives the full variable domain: GAGVSQSPRYKVTKRGQDVALRCDPISGHVSLYWYRQALGQGPEFLTYFNYEAQQDKSGLPNDRFSAERPEGSISTLTIQRTEQRDSAMYRCASSLTSGSFTDTQYFGPGTRLTVL.

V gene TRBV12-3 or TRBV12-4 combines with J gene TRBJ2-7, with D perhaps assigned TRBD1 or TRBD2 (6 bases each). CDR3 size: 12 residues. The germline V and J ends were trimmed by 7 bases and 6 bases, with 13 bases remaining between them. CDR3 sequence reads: CASKKGGSEQYF. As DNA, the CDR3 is TGTGCCAGCAAAAAGGGGGGTTCCGAGCAGTACTTC.

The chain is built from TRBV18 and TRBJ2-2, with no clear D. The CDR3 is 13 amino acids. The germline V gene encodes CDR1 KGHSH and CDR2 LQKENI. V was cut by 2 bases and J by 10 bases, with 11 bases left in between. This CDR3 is CASSPISGAELFF. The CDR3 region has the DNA TGTGCCAGCTCACCAATAAGTGGAGCGGAGCTGTTTTTT. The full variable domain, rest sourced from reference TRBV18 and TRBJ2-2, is NAGVMQNPRHLVRRRGQEARLRCSPMKGHSHVYWYRQLPEEGLKFMVYLQKENIIDESGMPKERFSAEFPKEGPSILRIQQVVRGDSAAYFCASSPISGAELFFGEGSRLTVL.

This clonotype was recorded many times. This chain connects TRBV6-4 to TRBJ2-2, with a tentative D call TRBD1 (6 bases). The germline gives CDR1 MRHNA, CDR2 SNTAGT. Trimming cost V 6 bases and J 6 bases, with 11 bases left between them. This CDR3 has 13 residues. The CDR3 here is CASRRDNAGELFF. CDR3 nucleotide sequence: TGTGCCAGCAGACGGGACAATGCCGGGGAGCTGTTTTTT.